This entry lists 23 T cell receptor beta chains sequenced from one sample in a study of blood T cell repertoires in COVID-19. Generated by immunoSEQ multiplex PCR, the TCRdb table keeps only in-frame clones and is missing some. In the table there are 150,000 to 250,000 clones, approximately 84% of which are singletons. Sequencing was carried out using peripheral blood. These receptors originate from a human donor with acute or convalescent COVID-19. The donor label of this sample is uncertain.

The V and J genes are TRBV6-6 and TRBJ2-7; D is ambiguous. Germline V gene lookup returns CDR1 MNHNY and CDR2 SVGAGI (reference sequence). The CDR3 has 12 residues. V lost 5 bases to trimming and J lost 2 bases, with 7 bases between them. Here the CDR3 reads CASSITPYEQYF. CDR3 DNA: TGTGCCAGCAGTATTACACCCTACGAGCAGTACTTC.

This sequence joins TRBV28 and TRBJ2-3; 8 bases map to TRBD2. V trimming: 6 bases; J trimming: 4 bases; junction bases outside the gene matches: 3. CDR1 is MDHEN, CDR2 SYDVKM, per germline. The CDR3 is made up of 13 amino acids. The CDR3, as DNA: TGTGCCAGCAGCGCGGGGGGCGCAGATACGCAGTATTTT. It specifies CASSAGGADTQYF.

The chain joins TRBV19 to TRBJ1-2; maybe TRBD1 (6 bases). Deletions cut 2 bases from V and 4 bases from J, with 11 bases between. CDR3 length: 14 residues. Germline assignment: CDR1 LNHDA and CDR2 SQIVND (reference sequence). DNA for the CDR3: TGTGCCAGTAGTATATTGGACAGTGTCTATGGCTACACCTTC. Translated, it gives CASSILDSVYGYTF.

CDR3 bases: TGTGCCAGCCGATCTGGCCCTCCGGGTGCAACTAATGAAAAACTGTTTTTT. Translating it yields CASRSGPPGATNEKLFF. The chain employs TRBV5-4 and TRBJ1-4; unclear D gene. V was pared by 7 bases and J by 0 bases, with 19 bases between. The CDR3 is 17 residues long. Per the germline V gene, CDR1 is SGHNT and CDR2 is YYREEE (reference sequence). The full variable domain, rest sourced from reference TRBV5-4 and TRBJ1-4, is ETGVTQSPTHLIKTRGQQVTLRCSSQSGHNTVSWYQQALGQGPQFIFQYYREEENGRGNFPPRFSGLQFPNYSSELNVNALELDDSALYLCASRSGPPGATNEKLFFGSGTQLSVL.

The CDR3 loop is CASSENRERGAFF. The CDR3 coding sequence is TGTGCCAGCAGTGAAAACAGGGAGCGCGGAGCTTTCTTT. The V gene is TRBV6-1, the J gene TRBJ1-1; a possible D gene is TRBD1 (6 bases). Deletions cut 2 bases from V and 10 bases from J, with 14 bases between. CDR1 and CDR2 from the germline V gene are MNHNS and SASEGT. The CDR3 has 13 residues.

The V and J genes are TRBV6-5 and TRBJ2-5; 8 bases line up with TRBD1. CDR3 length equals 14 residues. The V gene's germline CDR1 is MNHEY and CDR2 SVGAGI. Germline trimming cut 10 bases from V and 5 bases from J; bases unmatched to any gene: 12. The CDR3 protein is CATYKTGQGETQYF. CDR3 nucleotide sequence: TGTGCCACCTACAAGACCGGACAGGGCGAGACCCAGTACTTC.

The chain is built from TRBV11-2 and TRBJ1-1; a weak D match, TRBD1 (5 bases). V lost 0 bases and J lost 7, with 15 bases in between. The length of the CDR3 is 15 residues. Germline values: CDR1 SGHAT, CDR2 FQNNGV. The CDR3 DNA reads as TGTGCCAGCAGCTTAGATCGCTGGGGGGTTCTTGAAGCTTTCTTT. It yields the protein CASSLDRWGVLEAFF.

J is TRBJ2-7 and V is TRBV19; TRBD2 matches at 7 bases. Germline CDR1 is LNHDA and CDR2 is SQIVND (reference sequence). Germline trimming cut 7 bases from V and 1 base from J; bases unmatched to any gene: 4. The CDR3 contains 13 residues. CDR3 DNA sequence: TGTGCCAGTACTAGCGGCTCATCCTACGAGCAGTACTTC. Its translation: CASTSGSSYEQYF.

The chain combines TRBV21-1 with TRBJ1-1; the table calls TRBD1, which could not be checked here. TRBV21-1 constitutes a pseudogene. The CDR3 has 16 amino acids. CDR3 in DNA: TGTGCCAGCAGCAAGGATCTCGACAGGGGGAGGACTGAAGCTTTCTTT. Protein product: CASSKDLDRGRTEAFF.

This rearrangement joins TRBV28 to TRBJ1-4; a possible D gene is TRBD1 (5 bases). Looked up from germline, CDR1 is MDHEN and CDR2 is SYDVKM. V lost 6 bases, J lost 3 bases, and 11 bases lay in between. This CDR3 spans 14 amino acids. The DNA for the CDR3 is TGTGCCAGCAGCCGGGACTCCTCTAATGAAAAACTGTTTTTT. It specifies CASSRDSSNEKLFF.

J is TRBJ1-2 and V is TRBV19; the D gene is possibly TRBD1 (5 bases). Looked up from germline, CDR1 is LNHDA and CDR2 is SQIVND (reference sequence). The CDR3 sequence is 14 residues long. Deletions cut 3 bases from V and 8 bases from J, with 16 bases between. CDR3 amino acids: CASSMVARVGGYTF. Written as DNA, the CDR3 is TGTGCCAGTAGTATGGTGGCCAGGGTTGGCGGCTACACCTTC.

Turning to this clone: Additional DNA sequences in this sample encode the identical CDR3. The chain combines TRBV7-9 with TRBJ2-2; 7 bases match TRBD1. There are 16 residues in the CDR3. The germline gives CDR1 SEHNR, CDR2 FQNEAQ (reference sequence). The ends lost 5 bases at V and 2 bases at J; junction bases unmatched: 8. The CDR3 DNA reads TGTGCCAGCAGCCCTGACAGGGTGCGAAACACCGGGGAGCTGTTTTTT. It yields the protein CASSPDRVRNTGELFF.

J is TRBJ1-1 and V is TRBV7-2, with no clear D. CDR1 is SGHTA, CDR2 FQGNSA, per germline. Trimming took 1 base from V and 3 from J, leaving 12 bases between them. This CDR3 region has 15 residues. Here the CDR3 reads CASSLDGRLDTEAFF. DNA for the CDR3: TGTGCCAGCAGCTTAGATGGCCGCCTGGACACTGAAGCTTTCTTT.

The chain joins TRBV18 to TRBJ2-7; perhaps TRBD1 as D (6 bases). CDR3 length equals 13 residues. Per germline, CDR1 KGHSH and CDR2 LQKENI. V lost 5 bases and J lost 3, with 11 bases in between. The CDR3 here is CASSEMDSYEQYF. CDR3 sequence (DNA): TGTGCCAGCTCAGAGATGGACAGCTACGAGCAGTACTTC. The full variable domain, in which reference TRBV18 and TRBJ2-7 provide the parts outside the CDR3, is NAGVMQNPRHLVRRRGQEARLRCSPMKGHSHVYWYRQLPEEGLKFMVYLQKENIIDESGMPKERFSAEFPKEGPSILRIQQVVRGDSAAYFCASSEMDSYEQYFGPGTRLTVT.

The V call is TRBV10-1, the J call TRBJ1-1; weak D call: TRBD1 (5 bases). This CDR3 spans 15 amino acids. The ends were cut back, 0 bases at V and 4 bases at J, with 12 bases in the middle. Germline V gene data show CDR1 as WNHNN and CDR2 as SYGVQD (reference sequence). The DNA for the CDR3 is TGCGCCAGCAGTGAGTCGAAGGTCGGGGGCACTGAAGCTTTCTTT. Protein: CASSESKVGGTEAFF.

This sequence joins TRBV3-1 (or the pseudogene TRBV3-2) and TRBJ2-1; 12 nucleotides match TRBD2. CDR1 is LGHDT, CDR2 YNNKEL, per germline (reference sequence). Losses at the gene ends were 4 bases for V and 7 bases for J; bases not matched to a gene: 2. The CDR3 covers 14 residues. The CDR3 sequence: CASSPTSGRNEQFF. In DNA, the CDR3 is TGTGCCAGCAGCCCGACTAGCGGGAGAAATGAGCAGTTCTTC.

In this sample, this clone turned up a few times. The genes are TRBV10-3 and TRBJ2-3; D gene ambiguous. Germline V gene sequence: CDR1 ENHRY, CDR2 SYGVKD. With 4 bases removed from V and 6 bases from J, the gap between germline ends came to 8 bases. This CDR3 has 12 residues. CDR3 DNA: TGTGCCATCAGTGTTTCTACGGATACGCAGTATTTT. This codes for CAISVSTDTQYF.

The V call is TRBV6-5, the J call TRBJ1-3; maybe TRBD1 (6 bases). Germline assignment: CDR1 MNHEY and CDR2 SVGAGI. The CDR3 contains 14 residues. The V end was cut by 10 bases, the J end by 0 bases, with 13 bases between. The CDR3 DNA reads TGTGCCACGTCACCGGACAGCTCTGGAAACACCATATATTTT. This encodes CATSPDSSGNTIYF.

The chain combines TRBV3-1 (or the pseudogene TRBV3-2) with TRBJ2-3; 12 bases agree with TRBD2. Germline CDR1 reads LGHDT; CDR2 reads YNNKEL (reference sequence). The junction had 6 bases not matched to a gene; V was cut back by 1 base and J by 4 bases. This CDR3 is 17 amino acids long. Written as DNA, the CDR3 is TGTGCCAGCAGCCAAGCCCGGACTAGCGGGGAGGCAGATACGCAGTATTTT. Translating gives CASSQARTSGEADTQYF.

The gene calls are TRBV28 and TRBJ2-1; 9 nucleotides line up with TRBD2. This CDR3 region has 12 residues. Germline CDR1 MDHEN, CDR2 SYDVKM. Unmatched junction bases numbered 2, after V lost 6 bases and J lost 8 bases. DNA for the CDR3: TGTGCCAGCAGGGGACTAGCCGATGAGCAGTTCTTC. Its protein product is CASRGLADEQFF.

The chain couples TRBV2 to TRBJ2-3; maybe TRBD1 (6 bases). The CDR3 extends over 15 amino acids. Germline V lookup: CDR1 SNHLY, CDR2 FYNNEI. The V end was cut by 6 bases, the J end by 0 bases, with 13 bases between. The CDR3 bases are TGTGCCAGCAGGGACAGTCAAACTAGCACAGATACGCAGTATTTT. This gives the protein CASRDSQTSTDTQYF.

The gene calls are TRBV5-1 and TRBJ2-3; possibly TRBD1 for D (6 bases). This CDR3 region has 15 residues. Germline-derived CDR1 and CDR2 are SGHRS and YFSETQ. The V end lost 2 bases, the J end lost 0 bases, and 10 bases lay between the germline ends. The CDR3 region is CASSFGQISTDTQYF. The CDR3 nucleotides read TGCGCCAGCAGCTTCGGACAGATCAGCACAGATACGCAGTATTTT. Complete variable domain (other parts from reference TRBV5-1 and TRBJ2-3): KAGVTQTPRYLIKTRGQQVTLSCSPISGHRSVSWYQQTPGQGLQFLFEYFSETQRNKGNFPGRFSGRQFSNSRSEMNVSTLELGDSALYLCASSFGQISTDTQYFGPGTRLTVL.

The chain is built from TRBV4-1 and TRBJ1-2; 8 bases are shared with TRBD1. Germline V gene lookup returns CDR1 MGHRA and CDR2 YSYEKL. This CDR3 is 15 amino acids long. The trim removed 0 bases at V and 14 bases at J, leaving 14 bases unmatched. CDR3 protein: CASSQDGQGALLRTF. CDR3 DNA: TGCGCCAGCAGCCAAGATGGGCAGGGGGCTCTGCTAAGAACCTTC.